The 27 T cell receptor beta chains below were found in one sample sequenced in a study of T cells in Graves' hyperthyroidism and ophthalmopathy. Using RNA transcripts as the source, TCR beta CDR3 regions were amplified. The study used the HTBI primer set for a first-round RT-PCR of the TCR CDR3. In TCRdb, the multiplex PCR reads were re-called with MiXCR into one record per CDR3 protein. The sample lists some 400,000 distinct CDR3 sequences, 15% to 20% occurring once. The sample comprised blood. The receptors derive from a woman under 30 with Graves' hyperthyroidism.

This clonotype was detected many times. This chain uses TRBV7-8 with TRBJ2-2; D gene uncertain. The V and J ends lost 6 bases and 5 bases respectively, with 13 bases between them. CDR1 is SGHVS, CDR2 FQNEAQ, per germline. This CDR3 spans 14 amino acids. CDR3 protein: CASRESWRTGELFF. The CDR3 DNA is TGTGCCAGCAGGGAGAGCTGGCGGACCGGGGAGCTGTTTTTT.

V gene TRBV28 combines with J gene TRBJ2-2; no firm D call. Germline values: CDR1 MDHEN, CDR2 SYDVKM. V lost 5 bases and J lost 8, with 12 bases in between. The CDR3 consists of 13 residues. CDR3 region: CASSREWTGELFF. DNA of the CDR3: TGTGCCAGCAGTCGAGAGTGGACGGGGGAGCTGTTTTTT.

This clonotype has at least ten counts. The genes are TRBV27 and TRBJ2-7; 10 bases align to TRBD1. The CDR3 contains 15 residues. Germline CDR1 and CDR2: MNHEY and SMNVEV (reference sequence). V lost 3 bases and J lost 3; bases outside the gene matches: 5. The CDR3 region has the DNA TGTGCCAGCAGTTTCGGGACAGGGGAATTCTACGAGCAGTACTTC. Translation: CASSFGTGEFYEQYF.

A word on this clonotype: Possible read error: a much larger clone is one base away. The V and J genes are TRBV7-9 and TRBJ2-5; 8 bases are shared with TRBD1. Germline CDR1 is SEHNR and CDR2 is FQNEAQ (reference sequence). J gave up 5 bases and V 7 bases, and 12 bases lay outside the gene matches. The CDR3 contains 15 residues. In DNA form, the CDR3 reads TGTGCCAGCATCGAAGACAGGGGCGGTCTTGAGACCCAGTACTTC. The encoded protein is CASIEDRGGLETQYF. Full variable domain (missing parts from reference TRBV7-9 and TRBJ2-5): DTGVSQNPRHKITKRGQNVTFRCDPISEHNRLYWYRQTLGQGPEFLTYFQNEAQLEKSRLLSDRFSAERPKGSFSTLEIQRTEQGDSAMYLCASIEDRGGLETQYFGPGTRLLVL.

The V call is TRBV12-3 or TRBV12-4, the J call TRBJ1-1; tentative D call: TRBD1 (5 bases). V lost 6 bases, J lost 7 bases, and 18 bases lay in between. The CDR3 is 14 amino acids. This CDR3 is CASSVGHMNGEAFF. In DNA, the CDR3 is TGTGCCAGCAGCGTCGGACATATGAACGGTGAAGCTTTCTTT.

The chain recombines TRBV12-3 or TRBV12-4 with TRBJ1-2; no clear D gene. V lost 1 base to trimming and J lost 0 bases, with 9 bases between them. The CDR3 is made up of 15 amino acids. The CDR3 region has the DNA TGTGCCAGCAGTTTAGGGCGGCCAGCTAACTATGGCTACACCTTC. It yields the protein CASSLGRPANYGYTF.

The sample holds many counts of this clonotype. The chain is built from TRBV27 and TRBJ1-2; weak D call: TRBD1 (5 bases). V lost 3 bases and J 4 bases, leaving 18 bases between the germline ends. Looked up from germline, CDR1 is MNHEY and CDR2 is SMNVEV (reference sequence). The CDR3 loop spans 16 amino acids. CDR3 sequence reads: CASSFRPGQGSYGYTF. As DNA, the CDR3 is TGTGCCAGCAGTTTCCGCCCGGGGCAGGGATCCTATGGCTACACCTTC.

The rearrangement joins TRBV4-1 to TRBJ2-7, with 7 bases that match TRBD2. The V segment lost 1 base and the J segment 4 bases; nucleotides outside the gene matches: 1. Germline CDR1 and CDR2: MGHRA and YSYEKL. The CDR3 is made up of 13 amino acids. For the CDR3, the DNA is TGCGCCAGCAGCCAAGCAGCGGGGTACGAGCAGTACTTC. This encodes CASSQAAGYEQYF.

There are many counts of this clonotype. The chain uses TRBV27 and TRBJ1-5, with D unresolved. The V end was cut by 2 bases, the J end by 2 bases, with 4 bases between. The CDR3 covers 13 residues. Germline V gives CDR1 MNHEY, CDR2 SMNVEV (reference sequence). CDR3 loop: CASSLQGNQPQHF. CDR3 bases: TGTGCCAGCAGTTTACAAGGCAATCAGCCCCAGCATTTT.

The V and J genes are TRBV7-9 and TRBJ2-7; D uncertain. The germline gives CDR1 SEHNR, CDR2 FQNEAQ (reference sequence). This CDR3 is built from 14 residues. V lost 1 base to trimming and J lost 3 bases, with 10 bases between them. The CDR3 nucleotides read TGTGCCAGCAGCTTAGAGGCAGACCACTACGAGCAGTACTTC. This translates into CASSLEADHYEQYF.

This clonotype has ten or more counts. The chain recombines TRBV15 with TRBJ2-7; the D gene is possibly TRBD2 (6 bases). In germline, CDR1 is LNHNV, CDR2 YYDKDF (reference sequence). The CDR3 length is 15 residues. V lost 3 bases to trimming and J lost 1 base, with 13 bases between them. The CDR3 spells CATSRQIGGSYEQYF. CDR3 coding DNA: TGTGCCACCAGCAGGCAGATCGGGGGATCCTACGAGCAGTACTTC. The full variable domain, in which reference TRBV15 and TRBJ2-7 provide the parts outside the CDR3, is DAMVIQNPRYQVTQFGKPVTLSCSQTLNHNVMYWYQQKSSQAPKLLFHYYDKDFNNEADTPDNFQSRRPNTSFCFLDIRSPGLGDTAMYLCATSRQIGGSYEQYFGPGTRLTVT.

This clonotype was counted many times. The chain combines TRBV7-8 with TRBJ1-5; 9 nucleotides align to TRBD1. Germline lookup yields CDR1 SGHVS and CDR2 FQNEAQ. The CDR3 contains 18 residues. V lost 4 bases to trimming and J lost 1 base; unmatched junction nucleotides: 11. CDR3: CASSSDTGGWGSNQPQHF. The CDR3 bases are TGTGCCAGCAGCTCCGATACAGGGGGCTGGGGAAGCAATCAGCCCCAGCATTTT.

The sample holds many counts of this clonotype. Here the CDR3 reads CASSLSVGETSNQPQHF. The CDR3 DNA follows: TGTGCCAGCAGTTTATCTGTCGGCGAGACTAGCAATCAGCCCCAGCATTTT. The gene calls are TRBV27 and TRBJ1-5; D ambiguous. The CDR3 spans 17 residues. V was pared by 0 bases and J by 0 bases, with 12 bases between. The germline CDR1 and CDR2 sequences are MNHEY and SMNVEV (reference sequence).

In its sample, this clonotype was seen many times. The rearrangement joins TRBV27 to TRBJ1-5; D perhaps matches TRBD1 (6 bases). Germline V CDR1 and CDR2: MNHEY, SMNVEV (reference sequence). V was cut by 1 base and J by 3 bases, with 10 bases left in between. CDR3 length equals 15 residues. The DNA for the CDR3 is TGTGCCAGCAGTTTATTAGGACAGCTCAATCAGCCCCAGCATTTT. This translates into CASSLLGQLNQPQHF.

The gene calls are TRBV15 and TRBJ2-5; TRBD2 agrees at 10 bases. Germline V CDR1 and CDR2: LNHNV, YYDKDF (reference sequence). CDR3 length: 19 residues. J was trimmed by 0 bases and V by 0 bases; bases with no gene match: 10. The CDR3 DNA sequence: TGTGCCACCAGCAGAGATCTATTGAGACTAGCGGGCTACCAAGAGACCCAGTACTTC. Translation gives CATSRDLLRLAGYQETQYF.

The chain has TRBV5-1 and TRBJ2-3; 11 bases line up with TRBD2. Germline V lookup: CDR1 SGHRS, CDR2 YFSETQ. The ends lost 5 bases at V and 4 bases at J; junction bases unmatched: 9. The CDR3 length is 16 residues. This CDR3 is CASSFLLAGGSDTQYF. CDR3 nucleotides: TGCGCCAGCAGTTTCCTTCTAGCGGGGGGCTCAGATACGCAGTATTTT.

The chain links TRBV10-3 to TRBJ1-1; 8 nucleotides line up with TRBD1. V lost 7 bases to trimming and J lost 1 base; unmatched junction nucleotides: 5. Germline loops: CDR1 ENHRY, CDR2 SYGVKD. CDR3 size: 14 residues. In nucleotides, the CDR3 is TGTGCCATCAAAAGGGGACAGGAGAACACTGAAGCTTTCTTT. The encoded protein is CAIKRGQENTEAFF.

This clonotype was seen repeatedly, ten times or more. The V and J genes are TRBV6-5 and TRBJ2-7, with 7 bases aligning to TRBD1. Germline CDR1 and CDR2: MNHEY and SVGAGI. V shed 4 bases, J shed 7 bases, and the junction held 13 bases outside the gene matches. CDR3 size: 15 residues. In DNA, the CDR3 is TGTGCCAGCAGTTCCAGGACAGGCCGCCGGGGTGAGCAGTACTTC. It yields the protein CASSSRTGRRGEQYF.

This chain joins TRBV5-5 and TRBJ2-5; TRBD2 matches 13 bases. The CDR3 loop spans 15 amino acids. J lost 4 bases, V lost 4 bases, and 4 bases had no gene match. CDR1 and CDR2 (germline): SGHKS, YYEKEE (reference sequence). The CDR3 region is CASSPTSGRRETQYF. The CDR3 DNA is TGTGCCAGCAGCCCGACTAGCGGGAGGAGAGAGACCCAGTACTTC.

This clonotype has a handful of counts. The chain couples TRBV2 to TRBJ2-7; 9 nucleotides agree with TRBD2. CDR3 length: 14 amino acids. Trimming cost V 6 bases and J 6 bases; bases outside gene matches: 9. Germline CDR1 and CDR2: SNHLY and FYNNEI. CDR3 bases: TGTGCCAGCAGCGCCGGGACTAGCCGAGCCGAGCAGTACTTC. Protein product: CASSAGTSRAEQYF.

DNA of the CDR3: TGTGCCAGCAGTCAGTCGCTCACCTACGAGCAGTACTTC. This encodes CASSQSLTYEQYF. This chain uses TRBV2 with TRBJ2-7; D remains unclear. V dropped 5 bases and J dropped 2 bases, with 10 bases sitting between them. Germline V CDR1 and CDR2: SNHLY, FYNNEI. This CDR3 is 13 amino acids long. The full variable domain, rest sourced from reference TRBV2 and TRBJ2-7, is EPEVTQTPSHQVTQMGQEVILRCVPISNHLYFYWYRQILGQKVEFLVSFYNNEISEKSEIFDDQFSVERPDGSNFTLKIRSTKLEDSAMYFCASSQSLTYEQYFGPGTRLTVT.

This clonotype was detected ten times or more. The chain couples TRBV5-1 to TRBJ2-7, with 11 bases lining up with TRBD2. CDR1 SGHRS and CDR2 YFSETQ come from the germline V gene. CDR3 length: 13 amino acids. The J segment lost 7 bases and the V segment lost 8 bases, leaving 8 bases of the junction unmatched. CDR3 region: CASSGGATSEQYF. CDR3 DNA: TGCGCCAGTAGCGGGGGGGCGACGAGTGAGCAGTACTTC.

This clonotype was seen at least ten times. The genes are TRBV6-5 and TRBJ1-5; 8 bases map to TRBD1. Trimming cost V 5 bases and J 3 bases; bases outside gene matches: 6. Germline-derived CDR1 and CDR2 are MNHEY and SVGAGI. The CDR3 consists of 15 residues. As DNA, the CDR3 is TGTGCCAGCAGTACCGGACAGGGCCTCAATCAGCCCCAGCATTTT. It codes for CASSTGQGLNQPQHF.

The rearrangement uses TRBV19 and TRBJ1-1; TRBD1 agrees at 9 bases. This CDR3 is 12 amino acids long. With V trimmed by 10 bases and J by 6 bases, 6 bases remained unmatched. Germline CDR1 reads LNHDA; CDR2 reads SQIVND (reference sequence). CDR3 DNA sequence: TGTGCCACCGAACAGGGGGCTGCTGAAGCTTTCTTT. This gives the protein CATEQGAAEAFF.

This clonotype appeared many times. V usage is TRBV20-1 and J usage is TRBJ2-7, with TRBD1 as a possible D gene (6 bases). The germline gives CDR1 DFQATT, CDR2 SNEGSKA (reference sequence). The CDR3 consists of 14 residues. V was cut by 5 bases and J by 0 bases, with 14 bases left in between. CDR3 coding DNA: TGCAGTGCTTCCCGGGGACAAGCCTCCTACGAGCAGTACTTC. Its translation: CSASRGQASYEQYF.

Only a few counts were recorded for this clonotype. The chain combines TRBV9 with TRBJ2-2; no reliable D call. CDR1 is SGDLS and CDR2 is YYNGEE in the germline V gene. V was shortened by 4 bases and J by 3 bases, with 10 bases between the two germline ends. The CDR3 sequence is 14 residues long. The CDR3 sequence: CASSTTPYTGELFF. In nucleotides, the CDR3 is TGTGCCAGCAGCACGACACCTTACACCGGGGAGCTGTTTTTT. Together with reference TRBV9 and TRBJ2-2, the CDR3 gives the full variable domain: DSGVTQTPKHLITATGQRVTLRCSPRSGDLSVYWYQQSLDQGLQFLIQYYNGEERAKGNILERFSAQQFPDLHSELNLSSLELGDSALYFCASSTTPYTGELFFGEGSRLTVL.

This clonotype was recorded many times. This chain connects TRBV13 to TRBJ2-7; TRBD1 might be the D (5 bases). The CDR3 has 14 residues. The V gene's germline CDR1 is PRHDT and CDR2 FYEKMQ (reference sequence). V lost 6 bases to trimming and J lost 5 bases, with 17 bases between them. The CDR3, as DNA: TGTGCCAGCAGTCCCCGTGGTAGGGGCAACGAGCAGTACTTC. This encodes CASSPRGRGNEQYF. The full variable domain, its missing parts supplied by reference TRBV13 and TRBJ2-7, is AAGVIQSPRHLIKEKRETATLKCYPIPRHDTVYWYQQGPGQDPQFLISFYEKMQSDKGSIPDRFSAQQFSDYHSELNMSSLELGDSALYFCASSPRGRGNEQYFGPGTRLTVT.